This T cell receptor beta chain was retrieved from a study of T cells after posttransplantation cyclophosphamide. Study-wide results and limits: Donor CD8+ memory clones often dominated recipient blood repertoires at later times. Recipient CMV seropositivity and CMV reactivation strongly tracked TRB clonality. Tissue-infiltrating T cells from skin or gut overlapped little with blood T cells.

This clone was seen ten or more times. The antigen is not known. This CDR3 region has 15 residues. Germline V lookup: CDR1 MNHEY, CDR2 SVGAGI. V lost 6 bases to trimming and J lost 1 base, with 13 bases between them. The assay was immunoSEQ multiplex PCR, and TCRdb's table has in-frame clones only and misses some. The sample lists roughly 45,000 clones, none appearing once, the ten largest making up about 2.2%. The related graft donor's blood sample was taken on the day of bone marrow donation. Sequencing used PBMCs. The rearrangement joins TRBV6-5 to TRBJ1-3; D gene uncertain. This TCR was recovered from a man aged 40-49 years in good health, CMV-negative, and a related stem cell transplant donor. In DNA form, the CDR3 reads TGTGCCAGCAGGAAGGAGACTCATTCTGGAAACACCATATATTTT. It specifies CASRKETHSGNTIYF.